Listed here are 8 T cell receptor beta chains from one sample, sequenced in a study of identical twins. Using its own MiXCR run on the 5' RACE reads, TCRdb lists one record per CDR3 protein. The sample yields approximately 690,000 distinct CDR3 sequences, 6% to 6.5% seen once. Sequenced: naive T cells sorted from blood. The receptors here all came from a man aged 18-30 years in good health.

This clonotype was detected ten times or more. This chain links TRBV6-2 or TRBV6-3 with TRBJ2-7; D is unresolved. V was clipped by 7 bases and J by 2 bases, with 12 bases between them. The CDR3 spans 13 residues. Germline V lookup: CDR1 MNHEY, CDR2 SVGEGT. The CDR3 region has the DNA TGTGCCAGCATCGGAGCCCCCCCCTACGAGCAGTACTTC. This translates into CASIGAPPYEQYF.

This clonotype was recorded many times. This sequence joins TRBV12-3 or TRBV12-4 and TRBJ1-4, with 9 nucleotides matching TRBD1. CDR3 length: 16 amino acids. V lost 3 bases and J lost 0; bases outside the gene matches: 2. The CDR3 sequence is CASSLGQGTTNEKLFF. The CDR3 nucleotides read TGTGCCAGCAGTTTGGGACAGGGAACAACTAATGAAAAACTGTTTTTT.

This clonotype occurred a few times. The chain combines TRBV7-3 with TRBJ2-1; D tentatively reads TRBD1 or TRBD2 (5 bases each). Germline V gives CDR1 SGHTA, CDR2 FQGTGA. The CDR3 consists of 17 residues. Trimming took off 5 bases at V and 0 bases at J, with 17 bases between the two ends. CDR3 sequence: CASSAISGTSSYNEQFF. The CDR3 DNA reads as TGTGCCAGCAGCGCCATCTCCGGGACGAGCTCCTACAATGAGCAGTTCTTC.

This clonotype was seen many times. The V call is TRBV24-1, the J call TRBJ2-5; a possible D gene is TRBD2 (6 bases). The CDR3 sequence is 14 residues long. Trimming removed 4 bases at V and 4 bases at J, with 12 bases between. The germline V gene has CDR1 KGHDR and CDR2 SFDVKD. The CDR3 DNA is TGTGCCACCAGTGAGCGGGGCTGGGGAGAGACCCAGTACTTC. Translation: CATSERGWGETQYF.

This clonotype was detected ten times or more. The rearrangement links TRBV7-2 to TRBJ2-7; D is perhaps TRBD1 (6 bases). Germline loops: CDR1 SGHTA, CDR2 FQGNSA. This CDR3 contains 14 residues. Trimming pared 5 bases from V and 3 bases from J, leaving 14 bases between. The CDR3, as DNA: TGTGCCAGCAGCCTCGGGACACGGAACTACGAGCAGTACTTC. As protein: CASSLGTRNYEQYF.

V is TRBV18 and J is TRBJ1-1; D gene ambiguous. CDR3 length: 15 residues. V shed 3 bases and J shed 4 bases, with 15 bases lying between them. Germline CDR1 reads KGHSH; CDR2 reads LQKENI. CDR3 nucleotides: TGTGCCAGCTCACCCCCTTCTGGCAAAGCCACTGAAGCTTTCTTT. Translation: CASSPPSGKATEAFF.

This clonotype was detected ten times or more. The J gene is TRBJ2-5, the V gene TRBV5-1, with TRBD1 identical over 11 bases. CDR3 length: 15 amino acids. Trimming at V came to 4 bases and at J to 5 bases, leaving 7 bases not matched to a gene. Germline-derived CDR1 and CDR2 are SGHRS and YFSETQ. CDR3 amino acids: CASSPGQGVGETQYF. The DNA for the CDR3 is TGCGCCAGCAGCCCGGGACAGGGGGTCGGTGAGACCCAGTACTTC.

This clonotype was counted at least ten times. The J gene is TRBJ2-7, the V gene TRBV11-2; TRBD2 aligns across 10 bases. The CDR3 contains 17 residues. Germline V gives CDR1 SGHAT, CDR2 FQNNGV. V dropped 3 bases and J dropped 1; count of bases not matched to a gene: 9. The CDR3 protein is CASSFKLAGFGSYEQYV. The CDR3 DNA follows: TGTGCCAGCAGCTTTAAACTAGCGGGATTCGGTTCCTACGAGCAGTACGTC.